These 5 T cell receptor beta chains originate from one sample sequenced in a study of T-cell reconstitution after alpha-beta-depleted transplantation in children. This sample's TCRbeta library carried unique molecular identifier barcodes. MiXCR was run by TCRdb on the PCR reads, yielding one entry per CDR3 protein. The sample lists 98,000 or so distinct CDR3 sequences, 23% seen once, with 20% to 25% in the top ten. Sequences were derived from PBMCs, sampled before TCRalphabeta/CD19-depleted stem cell transplant. The receptors were sampled from a boy aged 2 to 9 with acute lymphoblastic leukemia, due to receive a stem cell transplant.

The gene calls are TRBV28 and TRBJ2-1, with TRBD1 identical over 10 bases. The CDR3 sequence is 16 residues long. V was pared by 5 bases and J by 9 bases, with 13 bases of the junction left unmatched. Germline loops: CDR1 MDHEN, CDR2 SYDVKM. Here the CDR3 reads CASSIIGTGAWIEQFF. CDR3 DNA: TGTGCCAGCAGTATAATCGGGACAGGGGCATGGATTGAGCAGTTCTTC.

The chain joins TRBV7-9 to TRBJ2-3; D gene ambiguous. Germline V gene sequence: CDR1 SEHNR, CDR2 FQNEAQ (reference sequence). With 2 bases removed from V and 8 bases from J, the gap between germline ends came to 14 bases. The CDR3 covers 14 residues. CDR3 residues: CASSLSDMAFTQYF. The CDR3 nucleotides read TGTGCCAGCAGCTTATCCGATATGGCGTTTACGCAGTATTTT.

The V and J genes are TRBV5-1 and TRBJ2-1, with 7 bases lining up with TRBD2. V gave up 4 bases and J gave up 5 bases; unmatched junction bases: 9. CDR1 is SGHRS and CDR2 is YFSETQ in the germline V gene. The CDR3 covers 15 residues. Here the CDR3 reads CASSLRASGDNEQFF. Written as DNA, the CDR3 is TGCGCCAGCAGCCTGAGGGCTAGCGGAGACAATGAGCAGTTCTTC.

This clonotype showed up just a few times. The chain combines TRBV6-1 with TRBJ2-1, with a weak D call TRBD2 (6 bases). The germline V gene has CDR1 MNHNS and CDR2 SASEGT. The CDR3 is 15 amino acids. Between the trimmed V and J ends, which lost 6 bases and 7 bases, there was a span of 19 bases. The CDR3 DNA sequence: TGTGCCAGCAGGAAAGCGGAGGGGCCTCGGAATGAGCAGTTCTTC. This gives the protein CASRKAEGPRNEQFF.

The chain carries TRBV7-9 and TRBJ2-1; D perhaps matches TRBD1 (6 bases). The CDR3 is made up of 15 amino acids. The germline CDR1 and CDR2 sequences are SEHNR and FQNEAQ (reference sequence). The V gene lost 2 bases and the J gene lost 5 bases, with 13 bases spanning the gap. The CDR3 region has the DNA TGTGCCAGCAGCTTATCCGAGCAGGGGAACAATGAGCAGTTCTTC. As protein: CASSLSEQGNNEQFF.